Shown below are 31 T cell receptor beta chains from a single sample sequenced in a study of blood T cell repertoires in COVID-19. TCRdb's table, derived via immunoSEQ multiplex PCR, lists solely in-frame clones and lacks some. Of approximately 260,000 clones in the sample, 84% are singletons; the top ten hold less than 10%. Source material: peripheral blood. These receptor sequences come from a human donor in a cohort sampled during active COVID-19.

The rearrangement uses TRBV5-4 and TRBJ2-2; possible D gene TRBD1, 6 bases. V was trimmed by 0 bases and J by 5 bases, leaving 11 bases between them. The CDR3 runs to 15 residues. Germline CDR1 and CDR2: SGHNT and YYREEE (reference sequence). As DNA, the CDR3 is TGTGCCAGCAGCTTGGGGTTGACAGGAACCGGGGAGCTGTTTTTT. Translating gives CASSLGLTGTGELFF.

The CDR3 nucleotides are TGTGCCAGTAGTATTATGAGCGGGACAAGGAATGAGCAGTTCTTC. Protein sequence: CASSIMSGTRNEQFF. The chain has TRBV19 and TRBJ2-1; TRBD2 is a possible D gene (7 bases). The germline V gene has CDR1 LNHDA and CDR2 SQIVND (reference sequence). Trimming shortened V by 3 bases and J by 7 bases, and 16 bases separated the two germline ends. The CDR3 spans 15 residues.

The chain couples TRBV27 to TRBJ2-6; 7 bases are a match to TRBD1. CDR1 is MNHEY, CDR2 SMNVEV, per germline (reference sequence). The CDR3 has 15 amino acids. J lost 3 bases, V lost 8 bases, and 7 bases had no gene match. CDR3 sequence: CASRKGASGANVLTF. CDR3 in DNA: TGTGCCAGCCGTAAGGGGGCAAGTGGGGCCAACGTCCTGACTTTC. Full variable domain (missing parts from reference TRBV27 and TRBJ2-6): EAQVTQNPRYLITVTGKKLTVTCSQNMNHEYMSWYRQDPGLGLRQIYYSMNVEVTDKGDVPEGYKVSRKEKRNFPLILESPSPNQTSLYFCASRKGASGANVLTFGAGSRLTVL.

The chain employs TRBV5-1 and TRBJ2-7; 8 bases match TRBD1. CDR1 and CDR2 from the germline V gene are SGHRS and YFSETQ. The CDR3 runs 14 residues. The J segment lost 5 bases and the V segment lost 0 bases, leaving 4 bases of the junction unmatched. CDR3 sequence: CASSLGQGINEQYF. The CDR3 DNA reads TGCGCCAGCAGCTTGGGACAGGGGATTAACGAGCAGTACTTC.

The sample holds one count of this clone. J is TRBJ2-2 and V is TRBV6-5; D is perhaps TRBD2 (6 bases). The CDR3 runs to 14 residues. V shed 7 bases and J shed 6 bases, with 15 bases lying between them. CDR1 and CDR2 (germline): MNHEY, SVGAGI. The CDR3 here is CASIRDPGAGELFF. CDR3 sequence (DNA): TGTGCCAGCATCCGGGACCCGGGGGCCGGGGAGCTGTTTTTT.

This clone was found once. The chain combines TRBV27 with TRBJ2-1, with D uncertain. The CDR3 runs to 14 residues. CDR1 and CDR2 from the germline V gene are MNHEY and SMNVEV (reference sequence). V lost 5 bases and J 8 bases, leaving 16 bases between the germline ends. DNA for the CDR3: TGTGCCAGCAGTGTCTTTGGTCGTCCGGATGAGCAGTTCTTC. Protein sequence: CASSVFGRPDEQFF.

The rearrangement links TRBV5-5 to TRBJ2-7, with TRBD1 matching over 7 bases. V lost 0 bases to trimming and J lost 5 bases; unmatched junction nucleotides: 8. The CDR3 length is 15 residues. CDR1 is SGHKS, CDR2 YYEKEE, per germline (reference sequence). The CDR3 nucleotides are TGTGCCAGCAGCTTGGAGAGGGGGCAGGGCCACGAGCAGTACTTC. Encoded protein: CASSLERGQGHEQYF. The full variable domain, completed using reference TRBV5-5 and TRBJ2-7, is DAGVTQSPTHLIKTRGQQVTLRCSPISGHKSVSWYQQVLGQGPQFIFQYYEKEERGRGNFPDRFSARQFPNYSSELNVNALLLGDSALYLCASSLERGQGHEQYFGPGTRLTVT.

This CDR3 is CASSFSSAQETQYF. DNA of the CDR3: TGTGCCAGCAGTTTTTCTAGCGCCCAAGAGACCCAGTACTTC. V and J are TRBV28 and TRBJ2-5; the D gene is possibly TRBD2 (6 bases). The germline gives CDR1 MDHEN, CDR2 SYDVKM. The V end was cut by 3 bases, the J end by 1 base, with 9 bases between. The CDR3 length is 14 residues.

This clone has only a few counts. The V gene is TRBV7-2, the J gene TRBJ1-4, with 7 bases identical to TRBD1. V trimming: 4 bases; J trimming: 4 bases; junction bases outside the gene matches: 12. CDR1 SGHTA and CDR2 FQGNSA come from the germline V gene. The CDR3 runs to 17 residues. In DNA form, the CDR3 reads TGTGCCAGCAGCTCCCAGTGGAGGGGGCGATTTAATGAAAAACTGTTTTTT. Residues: CASSSQWRGRFNEKLFF.

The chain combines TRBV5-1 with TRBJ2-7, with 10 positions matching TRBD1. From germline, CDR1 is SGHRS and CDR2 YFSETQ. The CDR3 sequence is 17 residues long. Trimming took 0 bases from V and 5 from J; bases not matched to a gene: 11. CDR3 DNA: TGCGCCAGCAGCTTGGAGTATAAGGGACAGGGGTTGGACGAGCAGTACTTC. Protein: CASSLEYKGQGLDEQYF.

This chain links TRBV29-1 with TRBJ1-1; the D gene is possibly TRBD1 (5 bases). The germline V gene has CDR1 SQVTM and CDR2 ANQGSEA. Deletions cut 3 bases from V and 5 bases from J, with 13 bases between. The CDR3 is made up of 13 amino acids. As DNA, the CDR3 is TGCAGCGTTGAGGTGGGCGGGGGTACTGAAGCTTTCTTT. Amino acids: CSVEVGGGTEAFF.

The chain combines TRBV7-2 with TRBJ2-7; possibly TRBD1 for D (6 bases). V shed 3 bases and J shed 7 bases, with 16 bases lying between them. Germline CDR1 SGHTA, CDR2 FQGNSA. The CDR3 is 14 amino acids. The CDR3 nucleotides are TGTGCCAGCAGCTTCCAACAGGGCCCCTGGGAGCAGTACTTC. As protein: CASSFQQGPWEQYF.

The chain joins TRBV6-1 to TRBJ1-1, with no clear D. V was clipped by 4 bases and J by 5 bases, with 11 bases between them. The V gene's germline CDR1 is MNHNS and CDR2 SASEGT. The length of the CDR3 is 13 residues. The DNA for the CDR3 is TGTGCCAGCAGTGTAGAGTTGTGGACTGAAGCTTTCTTT. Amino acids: CASSVELWTEAFF.

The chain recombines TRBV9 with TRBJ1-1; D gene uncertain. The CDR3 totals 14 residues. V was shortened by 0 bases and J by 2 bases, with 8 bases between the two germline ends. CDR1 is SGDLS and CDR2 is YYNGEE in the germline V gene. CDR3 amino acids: CASSVVAANTEAFF. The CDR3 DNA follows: TGTGCCAGCAGCGTAGTTGCGGCCAACACTGAAGCTTTCTTT. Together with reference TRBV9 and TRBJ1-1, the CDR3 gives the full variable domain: DSGVTQTPKHLITATGQRVTLRCSPRSGDLSVYWYQQSLDQGLQFLIQYYNGEERAKGNILERFSAQQFPDLHSELNLSSLELGDSALYFCASSVVAANTEAFFGQGTRLTVV.

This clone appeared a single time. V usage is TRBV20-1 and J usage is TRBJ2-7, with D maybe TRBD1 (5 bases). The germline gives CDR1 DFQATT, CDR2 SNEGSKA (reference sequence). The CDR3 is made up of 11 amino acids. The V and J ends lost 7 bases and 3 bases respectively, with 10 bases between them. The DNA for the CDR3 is TGCAGTGGCGACAGAGACTACGAGCAGTACTTC. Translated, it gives CSGDRDYEQYF.

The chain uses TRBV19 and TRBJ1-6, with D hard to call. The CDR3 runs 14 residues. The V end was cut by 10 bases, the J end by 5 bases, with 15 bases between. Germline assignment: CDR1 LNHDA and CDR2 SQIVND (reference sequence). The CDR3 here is CATTKEVDNSPLHF. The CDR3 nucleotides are TGTGCCACTACGAAAGAGGTGGATAATTCACCCCTCCACTTT.

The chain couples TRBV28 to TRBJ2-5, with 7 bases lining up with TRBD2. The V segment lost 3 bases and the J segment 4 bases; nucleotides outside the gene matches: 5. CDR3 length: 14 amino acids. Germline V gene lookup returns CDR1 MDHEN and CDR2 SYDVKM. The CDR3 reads CASSFSGRGETQYF. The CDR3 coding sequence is TGTGCCAGCAGTTTTTCGGGGAGGGGAGAGACCCAGTACTTC.

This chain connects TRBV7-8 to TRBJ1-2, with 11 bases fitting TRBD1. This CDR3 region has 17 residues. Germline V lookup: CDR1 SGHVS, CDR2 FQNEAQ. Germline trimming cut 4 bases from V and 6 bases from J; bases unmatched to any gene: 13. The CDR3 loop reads CASSSRSPGQGDHGYTF. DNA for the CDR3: TGTGCCAGCAGCTCCCGTAGTCCGGGACAGGGGGACCATGGCTACACCTTC.

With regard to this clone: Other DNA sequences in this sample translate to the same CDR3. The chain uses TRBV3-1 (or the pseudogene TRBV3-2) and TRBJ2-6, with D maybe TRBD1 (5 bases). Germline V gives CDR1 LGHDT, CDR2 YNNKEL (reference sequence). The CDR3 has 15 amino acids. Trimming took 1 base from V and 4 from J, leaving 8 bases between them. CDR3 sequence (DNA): TGTGCCAGCAGCCAAGGCAGGGCCGGGGCCAACGTCCTGACTTTC. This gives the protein CASSQGRAGANVLTF.

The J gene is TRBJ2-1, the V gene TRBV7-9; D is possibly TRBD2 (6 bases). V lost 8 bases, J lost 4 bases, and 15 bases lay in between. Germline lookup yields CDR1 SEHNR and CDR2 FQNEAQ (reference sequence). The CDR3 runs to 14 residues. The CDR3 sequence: CASREQGPYNEQFF. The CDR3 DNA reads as TGTGCCAGCCGGGAGCAGGGCCCATACAATGAGCAGTTCTTC.

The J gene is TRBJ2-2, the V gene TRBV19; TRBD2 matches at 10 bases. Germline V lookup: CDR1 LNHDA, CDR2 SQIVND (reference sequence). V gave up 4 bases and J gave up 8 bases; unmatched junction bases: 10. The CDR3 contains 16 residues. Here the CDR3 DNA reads TGTGCCAGTAGTAGCATCCCGGGACTAGCGATTGGGGAGCTGTTTTTT. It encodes CASSSIPGLAIGELFF.

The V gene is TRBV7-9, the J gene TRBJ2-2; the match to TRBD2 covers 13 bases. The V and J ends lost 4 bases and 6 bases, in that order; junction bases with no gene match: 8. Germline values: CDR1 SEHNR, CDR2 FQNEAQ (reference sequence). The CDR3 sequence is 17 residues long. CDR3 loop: CASSSGTSGTVAGELFF. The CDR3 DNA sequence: TGTGCCAGCAGCTCCGGGACTAGCGGGACTGTCGCCGGGGAGCTGTTTTTT.

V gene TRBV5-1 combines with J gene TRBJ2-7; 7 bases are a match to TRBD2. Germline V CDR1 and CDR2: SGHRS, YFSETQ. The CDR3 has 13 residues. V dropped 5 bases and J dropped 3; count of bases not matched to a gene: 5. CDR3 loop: CASSEGGLYEQYF. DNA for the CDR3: TGCGCCAGCAGTGAGGGAGGGCTCTACGAGCAGTACTTC.

CDR3 loop: CASSPGGQGAYEQYF. CDR3 DNA sequence: TGTGCCAGCAGTCCCGGAGGACAGGGGGCTTACGAGCAGTACTTC. This chain joins TRBV6-2 or TRBV6-3 and TRBJ2-7, with 11 bases lining up with TRBD1. The CDR3 spans 15 residues. Germline CDR1 is MNHEY and CDR2 is SVGEGT. The trim removed 5 bases at V and 4 bases at J, leaving 7 bases unmatched.

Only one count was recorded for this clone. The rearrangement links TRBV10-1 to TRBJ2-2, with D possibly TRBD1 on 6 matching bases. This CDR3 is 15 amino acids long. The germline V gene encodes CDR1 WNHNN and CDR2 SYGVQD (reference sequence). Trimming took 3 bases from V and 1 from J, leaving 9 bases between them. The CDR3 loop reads CASSDTGKNTGELFF. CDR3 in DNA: TGCGCCAGCAGTGACACAGGGAAGAACACCGGGGAGCTGTTTTTT.

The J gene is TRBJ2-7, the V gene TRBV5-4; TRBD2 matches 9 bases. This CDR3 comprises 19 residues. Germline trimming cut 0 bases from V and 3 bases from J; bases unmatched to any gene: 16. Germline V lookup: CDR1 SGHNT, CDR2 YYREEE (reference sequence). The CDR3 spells CASSLAGRAGGRYFYEQYF. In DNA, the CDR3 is TGTGCCAGCAGCTTGGCCGGCCGAGCGGGGGGCCGTTATTTCTACGAGCAGTACTTC.

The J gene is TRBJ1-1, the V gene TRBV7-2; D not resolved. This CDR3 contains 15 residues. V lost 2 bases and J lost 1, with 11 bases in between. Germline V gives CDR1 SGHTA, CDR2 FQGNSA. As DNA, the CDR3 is TGTGCCAGCAGCTTATTCGTGAAGCAGAACACTGAAGCTTTCTTT. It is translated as CASSLFVKQNTEAFF.

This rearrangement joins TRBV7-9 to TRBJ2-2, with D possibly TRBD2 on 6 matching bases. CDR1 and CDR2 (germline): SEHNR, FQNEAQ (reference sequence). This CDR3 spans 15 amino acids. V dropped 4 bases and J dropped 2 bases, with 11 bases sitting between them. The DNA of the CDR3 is TGTGCCAGCAGCTGGGGGGAGCATAACACCGGGGAGCTGTTTTTT. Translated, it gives CASSWGEHNTGELFF.

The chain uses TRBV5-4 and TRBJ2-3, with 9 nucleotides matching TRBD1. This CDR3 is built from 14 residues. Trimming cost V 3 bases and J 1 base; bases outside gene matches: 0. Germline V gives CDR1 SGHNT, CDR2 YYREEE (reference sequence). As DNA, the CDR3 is TGTGCCAGCAGCTGGACAGGGGGCACAGATACGCAGTATTTT. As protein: CASSWTGGTDTQYF.

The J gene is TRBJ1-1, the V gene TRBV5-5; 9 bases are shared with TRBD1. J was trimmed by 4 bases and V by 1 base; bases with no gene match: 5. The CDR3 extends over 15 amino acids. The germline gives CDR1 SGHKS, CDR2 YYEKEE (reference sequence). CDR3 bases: TGTGCCAGCAGCTTGTCCGGGACAGGGCTCACTGAAGCTTTCTTT. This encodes CASSLSGTGLTEAFF.

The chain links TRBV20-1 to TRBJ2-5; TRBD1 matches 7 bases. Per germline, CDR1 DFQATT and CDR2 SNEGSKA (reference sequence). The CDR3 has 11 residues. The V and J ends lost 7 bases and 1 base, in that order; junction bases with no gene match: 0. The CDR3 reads CSGQGQETQYF. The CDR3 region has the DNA TGCAGTGGACAGGGCCAAGAGACCCAGTACTTC.